The rows below give T cell receptor beta chains drawn from one sample of a study of T-cell reconstitution after alpha-beta-depleted transplantation in children. One entry per CDR3 protein, called by TCRdb with MiXCR from the PCR reads. The sample lists some 500,000 distinct CDR3 sequences, 15% to 20% occurring once. This specimen was PBMCs from the stem cell graft donor, taken from the stem cell graft. Every receptor here comes from a human donor who donated a stem cell graft to a child with acute lymphoblastic leukemia. The CDR3 runs from the conserved cysteine through the conserved F or W. The D gene is left open where the match is weak. Only part of the rows carry a size: once, few, many, or a class if the clone is expanded.

D gene: -
clone size: -
J gene: TRBJ2-5
V gene: TRBV6-1
CDR3 DNA: TGTGCCAGCACCTCTTCAGGAGTTCAAGAGACCCAGTACTTC
CDR3 protein: CASTSSGVQETQYF

D gene: -
clone size: few
J gene: TRBJ2-1
V gene: TRBV5-1
CDR3 DNA: TGCGCCAGCGCCCCGAGAGGGACGCCCGACAATGAGCAGTTCTTC
CDR3 protein: CASAPRGTPDNEQFF

D gene: -
clone size: many
J gene: TRBJ1-3
V gene: TRBV6-6
CDR3 DNA: TGTGCCAGCAGCCCCTCGGAGCTCAAGGGAAACACCATATATTTT
CDR3 protein: CASSPSELKGNTIYF

D gene: -
clone size: few
J gene: TRBJ1-3
V gene: TRBV7-9
CDR3 DNA: TGTGCCAGCAGCCCCGACAATACAGGAAACACCATATATTTT
CDR3 protein: CASSPDNTGNTIYF

D gene: TRBD1
clone size: -
J gene: TRBJ2-7
V gene: TRBV5-1
CDR3 DNA: TGCGCCAGCAGTCCAGCCGGGACAGGGGCCTACGAGCAGTACTTC
CDR3 protein: CASSPAGTGAYEQYF

D gene: -
clone size: few
J gene: TRBJ2-7
V gene: TRBV29-1
CDR3 DNA: TGCAGCGTCTTTACGAGCTCCTACGAGCAGTACTTC
CDR3 protein: CSVFTSSYEQYF

D gene: TRBD2
clone size: -
J gene: TRBJ2-5
V gene: TRBV5-8
CDR3 DNA: TGTGCCAGCAGCCCTTGGGGAGGGCAGATAGAAGAGACCCAGTACTTC
CDR3 protein: CASSPWGGQIEETQYF

D gene: TRBD2
clone size: few
J gene: TRBJ2-1
V gene: TRBV6-2/TRBV6-3
CDR3 DNA: TGTGCCAGCAGTAATAGCGGGGGTCTTAATGAGCAGTTCTTC
CDR3 protein: CASSNSGGLNEQFF

D gene: TRBD1
clone size: few
J gene: TRBJ1-5
V gene: TRBV6-5
CDR3 DNA: TGTGCCAGCTATGGACAGGGGATGAGTGGCAATCAGCCCCAGCATTTT
CDR3 protein: CASYGQGMSGNQPQHF

D gene: -
clone size: -
J gene: TRBJ2-7
V gene: TRBV29-1
CDR3 DNA: TGCAGCGTTTTCGCCGACTACGAGCAGTACTTC
CDR3 protein: CSVFADYEQYF

D gene: TRBD2
clone size: few
J gene: TRBJ2-3
V gene: TRBV11-2
CDR3 DNA: TGTGCCAGCAGCTTAGACCTAGCGGGAGGTACAGATACGCAGTATTTT
CDR3 protein: CASSLDLAGGTDTQYF

D gene: -
clone size: -
J gene: TRBJ2-1
V gene: TRBV11-3
CDR3 DNA: TGTGCCAGCAGCTCTGGCATCTCCTGCAATGAGCAGTTCTTC
CDR3 protein: CASSSGISCNEQFF

D gene: -
clone size: few
J gene: TRBJ2-1
V gene: TRBV20-1
CDR3 DNA: TGCAGTGCTAGAGATCGGAGCGGGTTTGTCTCCTACAATGAGCAGTTCTTC
CDR3 protein: CSARDRSGFVSYNEQFF

D gene: -
clone size: -
J gene: TRBJ1-4
V gene: TRBV24-1
CDR3 DNA: TGTGCCACCAGTGACCTCGCGGGGGAAAAACTGTTTTTT
CDR3 protein: CATSDLAGEKLFF

D gene: -
clone size: -
J gene: TRBJ2-3
V gene: TRBV6-1
CDR3 DNA: TGTGCCAGCAGTCCCCTCCGGGGGCACACAGATACGCAGTATTTT
CDR3 protein: CASSPLRGHTDTQYF

D gene: -
clone size: few
J gene: TRBJ2-3
V gene: TRBV7-3
CDR3 DNA: TGTGCCAGCTCACTAGGAGGGTACAGCACAGATACGCAGTATTTT
CDR3 protein: CASSLGGYSTDTQYF

D gene: -
clone size: few
J gene: TRBJ2-3
V gene: TRBV5-1
CDR3 DNA: TGCGCCAGCAGCTTGCCAACCGGCGATACGCAGTATTTT
CDR3 protein: CASSLPTGDTQYF

D gene: -
clone size: few
J gene: TRBJ2-7
V gene: TRBV20-1
CDR3 DNA: TGCAGTGCTTTTAAACGGGACAAGCCCTACGAGCAGTACTTC
CDR3 protein: CSAFKRDKPYEQYF

D gene: -
clone size: -
J gene: TRBJ1-1
V gene: TRBV19
CDR3 DNA: TGTGCCAGTAGCGACAATTTTGGTGACACTGAAGCTTTCTTT
CDR3 protein: CASSDNFGDTEAFF

D gene: TRBD2
clone size: -
J gene: TRBJ2-3
V gene: TRBV18
CDR3 DNA: TGTGCCAGCTCTGCCGGGGCTAGCGGGACAGATACGCAGTATTTT
CDR3 protein: CASSAGASGTDTQYF

D gene: -
clone size: once
J gene: TRBJ2-7
V gene: TRBV15
CDR3 DNA: TGTGCCACCAGATGGGGGTCCTACGAGCAGTACTTC
CDR3 protein: CATRWGSYEQYF

D gene: -
clone size: -
J gene: TRBJ1-5
V gene: TRBV27
CDR3 DNA: TGTGCCAGCAGTTTACCGGACCCTAATCAGCCCCAGCATTTT
CDR3 protein: CASSLPDPNQPQHF

D gene: TRBD2
clone size: few
J gene: TRBJ2-1
V gene: TRBV6-5
CDR3 DNA: TGTGCCAGCATTAGGGGGACTAGCGACGGTGAGCAGTTCTTC
CDR3 protein: CASIRGTSDGEQFF

D gene: -
clone size: once
J gene: TRBJ2-7
V gene: TRBV3-1
CDR3 DNA: TGTGCCAGCAGCCTCTCGGGGTATAGTAGTCACGAGCAGTACTTC
CDR3 protein: CASSLSGYSSHEQYF

D gene: -
clone size: -
J gene: TRBJ2-2
V gene: TRBV5-1
CDR3 DNA: TGCGCCAGCAGCCCCTTCTCTCCGTGGGTGCTCCGGGACGCCGCGAACACCGGGGAGCTGTTTTTT
CDR3 protein: CASSPFSPWVLRDAANTGELFF

D gene: TRBD2
clone size: -
J gene: TRBJ2-4
V gene: TRBV12-3/TRBV12-4
CDR3 DNA: TGTGCCAGCAGTTTAGGTTTCGTCGGGACTAGCGGGAGTGGAACCAAAAACATTCAGTACTTC
CDR3 protein: CASSLGFVGTSGSGTKNIQYF

D gene: TRBD2
clone size: few
J gene: TRBJ2-5
V gene: TRBV20-1
CDR3 DNA: TGCAGTGCTAGAACTCTGACTAGCTACATCCAAGAGACCCAGTACTTC
CDR3 protein: CSARTLTSYIQETQYF

D gene: -
clone size: -
J gene: TRBJ2-1
V gene: TRBV7-6
CDR3 DNA: TGTGCCAGCAGCTTAGGACGGCTAGGCGACAATGAGCAGTTCTTC
CDR3 protein: CASSLGRLGDNEQFF

D gene: TRBD2
clone size: -
J gene: TRBJ2-5
V gene: TRBV6-5
CDR3 DNA: TGTGCCAGCAGTTACCCTTCGGGGGGAGAGACCCAGTACTTC
CDR3 protein: CASSYPSGGETQYF

D gene: -
clone size: few
J gene: TRBJ1-1
V gene: TRBV5-1
CDR3 DNA: TGCGCCAGCATGGGGGGTACGCACAGAGCTGAAGCTTTCTTT
CDR3 protein: CASMGGTHRAEAFF

D gene: TRBD1
clone size: -
J gene: TRBJ1-1
V gene: TRBV29-1
CDR3 DNA: TGCAGCGTGTCCGGGACAGTGAACACTGAAGCTTTCTTT
CDR3 protein: CSVSGTVNTEAFF

D gene: -
clone size: -
J gene: TRBJ2-6
V gene: TRBV3-1
CDR3 DNA: TGTGCCAGCAGCCAAGTGATAGGGATGAGCTCTGGGGCCAACGTCCTGACTTTC
CDR3 protein: CASSQVIGMSSGANVLTF

D gene: -
clone size: -
J gene: TRBJ2-7
V gene: TRBV5-1
CDR3 DNA: TGCGCCAGCAGCTTGGTTGGGCCGGCCTACGAGCAGTACTTC
CDR3 protein: CASSLVGPAYEQYF

D gene: TRBD1
clone size: -
J gene: TRBJ2-7
V gene: TRBV5-1
CDR3 DNA: TGCGCCAGCAGCGGCGCCGGGACAGGGATAAGGGAGCAGTACTTC
CDR3 protein: CASSGAGTGIREQYF

D gene: TRBD2
clone size: -
J gene: TRBJ2-1
V gene: TRBV5-1
CDR3 DNA: TGCGCCAGCAGGGGGGGACTGGGACTAGCGGATTACAATGAGCAGTTCTTC
CDR3 protein: CASRGGLGLADYNEQFF

D gene: -
clone size: -
J gene: TRBJ2-1
V gene: TRBV5-6
CDR3 DNA: TGTGCCAGTAAGAGCGGCCCATACAATGAGCAGTTCTTC
CDR3 protein: CASKSGPYNEQFF

D gene: TRBD2
clone size: -
J gene: TRBJ2-7
V gene: TRBV9
CDR3 DNA: TGTGCCGGCAGCAGAGTCCCTAGCGGGAGGTACTCTCGGTACGAGCAGTACTTC
CDR3 protein: CAGSRVPSGRYSRYEQYF

D gene: -
clone size: -
J gene: TRBJ2-7
V gene: TRBV5-1
CDR3 DNA: TGCGCCAGCAGCTTTTCTGAGGGCAGTTTCTACGAGCAGTACTTC
CDR3 protein: CASSFSEGSFYEQYF

D gene: -
clone size: many
J gene: TRBJ2-1
V gene: TRBV7-9
CDR3 DNA: TGTGCCAGCAGCTTAAGTACCAATGAGCAGTTCTTC
CDR3 protein: CASSLSTNEQFF

D gene: -
clone size: few
J gene: TRBJ2-5
V gene: TRBV29-1
CDR3 DNA: TGCAGCGTTGAAGAACAGCGTGGAGAGACCCAGTACTTC
CDR3 protein: CSVEEQRGETQYF

D gene: TRBD2
clone size: -
J gene: TRBJ2-3
V gene: TRBV20-1
CDR3 DNA: TGCAGTGCTAGAGATGGGCTAGCGGGGGTGTACACAGATACGCAGTATTTT
CDR3 protein: CSARDGLAGVYTDTQYF

D gene: TRBD2
clone size: -
J gene: TRBJ2-1
V gene: TRBV3-1
CDR3 DNA: TGTGCCAGCAGCCAAGGACTTTTCGGAACTAGCGGGAGGTACAATGAGCAGTTCTTC
CDR3 protein: CASSQGLFGTSGRYNEQFF

D gene: -
clone size: few
J gene: TRBJ1-1
V gene: TRBV7-6
CDR3 DNA: TGTGCCAGCAGCCCCATCGAGGGTTGGGAAACTGAAGCTTTCTTT
CDR3 protein: CASSPIEGWETEAFF

D gene: TRBD2
clone size: few
J gene: TRBJ2-2
V gene: TRBV6-1
CDR3 DNA: TGTGCCAGCAAAACGATAGGGACTAGCGGGAGCACCGGGGAGCTGTTTTTT
CDR3 protein: CASKTIGTSGSTGELFF

D gene: -
clone size: -
J gene: TRBJ2-7
V gene: TRBV20-1
CDR3 DNA: TGCAGTGCTACTCACGTGGGAGTAAGGACCTACGAGCAGTACTTC
CDR3 protein: CSATHVGVRTYEQYF

D gene: TRBD1
clone size: -
J gene: TRBJ2-6
V gene: TRBV5-1
CDR3 DNA: TGCGCCAGCAGCATTCGGACAGGCCTAAGCTCTGGGGCCAACGTCCTGACTTTC
CDR3 protein: CASSIRTGLSSGANVLTF

D gene: TRBD2
clone size: -
J gene: TRBJ2-1
V gene: TRBV9
CDR3 DNA: TGTGCCAGCAGCGTAAGGGGCGGGGGATACAATGAGCAGTTCTTC
CDR3 protein: CASSVRGGGYNEQFF

D gene: -
clone size: few
J gene: TRBJ1-1
V gene: TRBV19
CDR3 DNA: TGTGCCAGTAGTATAGCGCCCCGGGAAGAAGCTTTCTTT
CDR3 protein: CASSIAPREEAFF

D gene: -
clone size: -
J gene: TRBJ2-1
V gene: TRBV20-1
CDR3 DNA: TGCAGTGCTAGAGAGGGGGGCCATAACAATGAGCAGTTCTTC
CDR3 protein: CSAREGGHNNEQFF

D gene: TRBD2
clone size: few
J gene: TRBJ2-2
V gene: TRBV20-1
CDR3 DNA: TGCAGTGCTAGAGGGATTAGCGGGAGGCCGGGCACCGGGGAGCTGTTTTTT
CDR3 protein: CSARGISGRPGTGELFF

D gene: TRBD2
clone size: few
J gene: TRBJ2-1
V gene: TRBV29-1
CDR3 DNA: TGCAGCGTCTGGCTGACTAGCGGGAGAAGCTATGAGCAGTTCTTC
CDR3 protein: CSVWLTSGRSYEQFF

D gene: -
clone size: few
J gene: TRBJ2-1
V gene: TRBV7-6
CDR3 DNA: TGTGCCAGCAGCTTAGAACCGCGCCCAGGGAGGTACAATGAGCAGTTCTTC
CDR3 protein: CASSLEPRPGRYNEQFF

D gene: -
clone size: -
J gene: TRBJ1-1
V gene: TRBV27
CDR3 DNA: TGTGCCAGCAGTCTACAGGGTATACAGACTGAAGCTTTCTTT
CDR3 protein: CASSLQGIQTEAFF

D gene: -
clone size: few
J gene: TRBJ1-2
V gene: TRBV7-9
CDR3 DNA: TGTGCCAGCAGTGACAGTAACTATGGCTACACCTTC
CDR3 protein: CASSDSNYGYTF

D gene: -
clone size: many
J gene: TRBJ2-7
V gene: TRBV3-1
CDR3 DNA: TGTGCCAGCAGCCAACTTTCACAGGGTCACGAGCAGTACTTC
CDR3 protein: CASSQLSQGHEQYF

D gene: TRBD2
clone size: few
J gene: TRBJ2-3
V gene: TRBV6-1
CDR3 DNA: TGTGCCAGCAGTGATCCGGGACTACCAGAAGATACGCAGTATTTT
CDR3 protein: CASSDPGLPEDTQYF

D gene: -
clone size: -
J gene: TRBJ2-7
V gene: TRBV5-5
CDR3 DNA: TGTGCCAGCAGCTTGGTCCAGGGTATAAGGAACGAGCAGTACTTC
CDR3 protein: CASSLVQGIRNEQYF

D gene: -
clone size: few
J gene: TRBJ2-1
V gene: TRBV27
CDR3 DNA: TGTGCCAGCAGTAGCGCCTCCTACAATGAGCAGTTCTTC
CDR3 protein: CASSSASYNEQFF

D gene: TRBD2
clone size: -
J gene: TRBJ2-1
V gene: TRBV10-3
CDR3 DNA: TGTGCCATCAGTCTAGCGGGAGGGCCGGTTGAGCAGTTCTTC
CDR3 protein: CAISLAGGPVEQFF